Shown below are 21 T cell receptor beta chains from a single sample sequenced in a study of shared clonotypes between healthy human individuals. Some clones are missing from TCRdb's copy, which holds only in-frame ones; the method was immunoSEQ multiplex PCR. The sample shows approximately 530,000 clones, about 96% of them seen only once. Specimen: naive CD4+ T cells sorted from blood. Subset described: CD45RA+ positively selected. The receptors derive from a young woman in good health.

This chain connects TRBV7-8 to TRBJ1-2; 9 bases map to TRBD1. V dropped 5 bases and J dropped 2; count of bases not matched to a gene: 6. Germline V gene data show CDR1 as SGHVS and CDR2 as FQNEAQ. The CDR3 spans 15 residues. The CDR3 sequence is CASSATGGDNYGYTF. The CDR3 DNA follows: TGTGCCAGCAGCGCCACAGGGGGCGACAACTATGGCTACACCTTC.

The chain employs TRBV27 and TRBJ1-2; TRBD1 matches at 9 bases. V gave up 5 bases and J gave up 0 bases; unmatched junction bases: 1. Germline CDR1 MNHEY, CDR2 SMNVEV (reference sequence). The CDR3 runs 14 residues. The CDR3: CASSGQGTNYGYTF. In nucleotides, the CDR3 is TGTGCCAGCAGTGGACAGGGGACTAACTATGGCTACACCTTC.

The V call is TRBV29-1, the J call TRBJ2-7; 8 bases agree with TRBD1. J lost 5 bases, V lost 6 bases, and 12 bases had no gene match. The CDR3 is 14 residues long. Germline V CDR1 and CDR2: SQVTM, ANQGSEA. The CDR3 is CSVSKGQGLDEQYF. For the CDR3, the DNA is TGCAGCGTATCTAAAGGACAGGGTTTGGACGAGCAGTACTTC.

J is TRBJ2-7 and V is TRBV27; 9 bases align to TRBD2. The CDR3 consists of 18 residues. J was trimmed by 4 bases and V by 2 bases; bases with no gene match: 15. Germline assignment: CDR1 MNHEY and CDR2 SMNVEV (reference sequence). CDR3 nucleotide sequence: TGTGCCAGCAGTTTACTCCCCCCCGGGACTAGCCCGAGATACGAGCAGTACTTC. It is translated as CASSLLPPGTSPRYEQYF.

The chain employs TRBV28 and TRBJ2-7, with 8 bases aligning to TRBD2. The CDR3 is 15 residues long. The V and J ends lost 3 bases and 3 bases, in that order; junction bases with no gene match: 7. Germline values: CDR1 MDHEN, CDR2 SYDVKM. The CDR3 DNA sequence: TGTGCCAGCAGTTTTTTAGCGGGACTGCACTACGAGCAGTACTTC. This translates into CASSFLAGLHYEQYF.

The rearrangement joins TRBV30 to TRBJ1-3; D unclear. V lost 1 base and J lost 2, with 6 bases in between. Germline CDR1 and CDR2: GTSNPN and SVGIG (reference sequence). The CDR3 spans 13 residues. The CDR3 spells CAWSAGPGNTIYF. In DNA, the CDR3 is TGTGCCTGGAGTGCTGGGCCTGGAAACACCATATATTTT. Looking up the rest from reference TRBV30 and TRBJ1-3 gives the full variable domain: SQTIHQWPATLVQPVGSPLSLECTVEGTSNPNLYWYRQAAGRGLQLLFYSVGIGQISSEVPQNLSASRPQDRQFILSSKKLLLSDSGFYLCAWSAGPGNTIYFGEGSWLTVV.

The V gene is TRBV18, the J gene TRBJ1-2, with 11 bases identical to TRBD1. The CDR3 is 15 amino acids. With 3 bases clipped from V and 6 bases from J, the junction kept 6 bases outside the gene matches. Germline CDR1 KGHSH, CDR2 LQKENI. CDR3 in amino acids: CASSPPGTGGNGYTF. The CDR3 DNA reads as TGTGCCAGCTCACCCCCCGGGACAGGGGGAAATGGCTACACCTTC.

This clone has a single count. The CDR3 sequence is CASSRADRGEWEQYF. As DNA, the CDR3 is TGCGCCAGCAGTCGCGCGGACAGGGGTGAGTGGGAGCAGTACTTC. The chain links TRBV10-1 to TRBJ2-7; TRBD1 matches 9 bases. Germline CDR1 is WNHNN and CDR2 is SYGVQD (reference sequence). V was pared by 5 bases and J by 7 bases, with 12 bases of the junction left unmatched. This CDR3 is 15 amino acids long.

The chain combines TRBV7-9 with TRBJ1-4; 9 nucleotides match TRBD1. V was clipped by 1 base and J by 2 bases; unmatched bases: 8. The germline gives CDR1 SEHNR, CDR2 FQNEAQ (reference sequence). CDR3 length: 18 residues. CDR3 residues: CASSLGASTGGTNEKLFF. CDR3 in DNA: TGTGCCAGCAGCTTAGGGGCCTCTACAGGGGGCACTAATGAAAAACTGTTTTTT.

This clone was seen only once. The chain employs TRBV28 and TRBJ2-2, with a weak D call TRBD2 (6 bases). Trimming cost V 4 bases and J 0 bases, with 9 bases left between them. Germline V gene data show CDR1 as MDHEN and CDR2 as SYDVKM. The CDR3 has 15 residues. DNA of the CDR3: TGTGCCAGCAGTTCTAGCGCGGCGAACACCGGGGAGCTGTTTTTT. It translates to CASSSSAANTGELFF.

The chain combines TRBV13 with TRBJ2-7; no clear D gene. Trimming took off 2 bases at V and 4 bases at J, with 6 bases between the two ends. The CDR3 runs 12 residues. Germline CDR1 and CDR2: PRHDT and FYEKMQ (reference sequence). CDR3 nucleotide sequence: TGTGCCAGCAGCTTACGGCGTTACGAGCAGTACTTC. Translation gives CASSLRRYEQYF.

This clone appeared once. This chain connects TRBV10-3 to TRBJ2-1; no clear D gene. The CDR3 contains 12 residues. Trimming cost V 6 bases and J 9 bases, with 12 bases left between them. Germline lookup yields CDR1 ENHRY and CDR2 SYGVKD. Here the CDR3 reads CAISYQGVEQFF. DNA for the CDR3: TGTGCCATCAGCTATCAAGGTGTTGAGCAGTTCTTC.

The rearrangement links TRBV2 to TRBJ2-1; perhaps TRBD2 as D (6 bases). V dropped 7 bases and J dropped 4 bases, with 17 bases sitting between them. Per the germline V gene, CDR1 is SNHLY and CDR2 is FYNNEI. The CDR3 consists of 15 residues. The CDR3 is CASKGFSGLYNEQFF. The CDR3 region has the DNA TGTGCCAGCAAGGGTTTTAGCGGTCTATACAATGAGCAGTTCTTC.

This clone was picked up one time. The V call is TRBV9, the J call TRBJ2-3; a weak D match, TRBD2 (6 bases). This CDR3 is built from 14 residues. The germline V gene has CDR1 SGDLS and CDR2 YYNGEE. V dropped 3 bases and J dropped 3 bases, with 11 bases sitting between them. Here the CDR3 DNA reads TGTGCCAGCAGCGACCGGACTACGACAGATACGCAGTATTTT. Protein: CASSDRTTTDTQYF.

This rearrangement joins TRBV2 to TRBJ2-3, with 7 nucleotides matching TRBD1. The V gene's germline CDR1 is SNHLY and CDR2 FYNNEI. Trimming cost V 8 bases and J 0 bases; bases outside gene matches: 2. This CDR3 has 13 amino acids. CDR3 region: CASEGQSTDTQYF. The CDR3 DNA sequence: TGTGCCAGCGAGGGACAGAGCACAGATACGCAGTATTTT.

The genes are TRBV29-1 and TRBJ1-2; D not certain. There are 13 residues in the CDR3. Germline V CDR1 and CDR2: SQVTM, ANQGSEA. V gave up 2 bases and J gave up 3 bases, with 10 bases separating them. CDR3 bases: TGCAGCGTTGAATTTATTAGGGACTATGGCTACACCTTC. It translates to CSVEFIRDYGYTF.

The chain is built from TRBV6-5 and TRBJ2-2; no firm D call. Germline CDR1 is MNHEY and CDR2 is SVGAGI. This CDR3 has 14 amino acids. The V end lost 6 bases, the J end lost 2 bases, and 10 bases lay between the germline ends. The CDR3 is CASRPATNTGELFF. The DNA of the CDR3 is TGTGCCAGCAGGCCCGCGACTAACACCGGGGAGCTGTTTTTT.

The chain combines TRBV19 with TRBJ2-7, with 11 bases that match TRBD2. The V gene end was trimmed by 6 bases and the J gene end by 7 bases; junction bases not matched to a gene: 8. CDR1 is LNHDA and CDR2 is SQIVND in the germline V gene (reference sequence). CDR3 length: 14 residues. The CDR3 DNA reads TGTGCCAGTAGGGAGACTAGCGGGATGGAAGAGCAGTACTTC. As protein: CASRETSGMEEQYF. Filled out from reference TRBV19 and TRBJ2-7, the complete variable domain reads DGGITQSPKYLFRKEGQNVTLSCEQNLNHDAMYWYRQDPGQGLRLIYYSQIVNDFQKGDIAEGYSVSREKKESFPLTVTSAQKNPTAFYLCASRETSGMEEQYFGPGTRLTVT.

This clone was detected once. The chain couples TRBV5-1 to TRBJ2-5, with 7 nucleotides matching TRBD2. V was pared by 0 bases and J by 3 bases, with 8 bases of the junction left unmatched. The germline CDR1 and CDR2 sequences are SGHRS and YFSETQ. CDR3 length equals 16 residues. The CDR3 loop reads CASSLVRASGKETQYF. In nucleotides, the CDR3 is TGCGCCAGCAGCTTGGTACGGGCTAGCGGAAAAGAGACCCAGTACTTC. Complete variable domain (other parts from reference TRBV5-1 and TRBJ2-5): KAGVTQTPRYLIKTRGQQVTLSCSPISGHRSVSWYQQTPGQGLQFLFEYFSETQRNKGNFPGRFSGRQFSNSRSEMNVSTLELGDSALYLCASSLVRASGKETQYFGPGTRLLVL.

Regarding this clone: One end of the junction is discordant with germline, which a read error may explain. The genes are TRBV28 and TRBJ1-1; D is perhaps TRBD1 (5 bases). The CDR3 runs to 14 residues. Germline CDR1 reads MDHEN; CDR2 reads SYDVKM. This CDR3 reads CASSLMSGRQRIAF. The CDR3 region has the DNA TGTGCCAGCAGTTTGATGTCGGGGAGACAGCGAATAGCCTTT.

The chain uses TRBV9 and TRBJ2-5, with TRBD2 matching 7 bases. With 2 bases clipped from V and 1 base from J, the junction kept 5 bases outside the gene matches. In germline, CDR1 is SGDLS, CDR2 YYNGEE. This CDR3 comprises 15 residues. The CDR3 nucleotides read TGTGCCAGCAGCGTGAGGAGCGGGATCCAAGAGACCCAGTACTTC. The encoded protein is CASSVRSGIQETQYF.